The next 25 T cell receptor beta chains were all read from a single sample in a study of blood T cell repertoires in COVID-19. Data came from immunoSEQ multiplex PCR; TCRdb stores just in-frame clones and leaves some out. The repertoire holds under 200,000 clones, around 84% seen once, with roughly 2.5% in the top ten. Sequencing was performed on peripheral blood. These receptors all come from a woman aged 80 or older with COVID-19, enrolled during active disease.

The chain carries TRBV7-9 and TRBJ2-5; 7 positions agree with TRBD2. J gave up 5 bases and V 3 bases, and 9 bases lay outside the gene matches. The germline gives CDR1 SEHNR, CDR2 FQNEAQ (reference sequence). This CDR3 has 15 residues. The CDR3: CASSFGQREGETQYF. CDR3 nucleotides: TGTGCCAGCAGCTTTGGTCAGCGGGAAGGGGAGACCCAGTACTTC. The full variable domain, its missing parts supplied by reference TRBV7-9 and TRBJ2-5, is DTGVSQNPRHKITKRGQNVTFRCDPISEHNRLYWYRQTLGQGPEFLTYFQNEAQLEKSRLLSDRFSAERPKGSFSTLEIQRTEQGDSAMYLCASSFGQREGETQYFGPGTRLLVL.

The chain joins TRBV18 to TRBJ2-3; 10 bases match TRBD2. Per germline, CDR1 KGHSH and CDR2 LQKENI. V shed 2 bases and J 14 bases; nucleotides not matched to a gene: 19. The CDR3 spans 17 residues. The CDR3 nucleotides read TGTGCCAGCTCACCAAGCAGTATCAGCGGGAGGGCTTTTGTAGCGTATTTT. It codes for CASSPSSISGRAFVAYF.

This clone was found once. This rearrangement joins TRBV2 to TRBJ1-5; perhaps TRBD1 as D (6 bases). There are 13 residues in the CDR3. The germline V gene has CDR1 SNHLY and CDR2 FYNNEI. Trimming stripped 7 bases from V and 5 bases from J, with 12 bases between. CDR3 nucleotides: TGTGCCAGCATTTTGACAGGCCATCAGCCCCAGCATTTT. Translated: CASILTGHQPQHF.

The chain recombines TRBV28 with TRBJ1-2; D uncertain. The CDR3 loop spans 13 amino acids. Looked up from germline, CDR1 is MDHEN and CDR2 is SYDVKM. Deletions cut 3 bases from V and 6 bases from J, with 11 bases between. CDR3 sequence (DNA): TGTGCCAGCAGTTTGAGGGTGTCGGATGGCTACACCTTC. It is translated as CASSLRVSDGYTF.

The CDR3 DNA follows: TGCGCCAGCAGAGCCGGGACAGCATCCTACGAGCAGTACTTC. This gives the protein CASRAGTASYEQYF. V gene TRBV5-1 combines with J gene TRBJ2-7; 7 bases agree with TRBD1. The CDR3 runs 14 residues. Unmatched junction bases numbered 6, after V lost 5 bases and J lost 1 base. Germline V gene lookup returns CDR1 SGHRS and CDR2 YFSETQ.

J is TRBJ2-6 and V is TRBV7-9; 9 bases agree with TRBD1. Germline CDR1 reads SEHNR; CDR2 reads FQNEAQ (reference sequence). The CDR3 is 17 amino acids. Unmatched junction bases numbered 5, after V lost 5 bases and J lost 0 bases. The CDR3 nucleotides read TGTGCCAGCAGCCCTGGGACAGGGACCTCTGGGGCCAACGTCCTGACTTTC. It encodes CASSPGTGTSGANVLTF.

This chain uses TRBV28 with TRBJ1-4; D is uncertain. There are 18 residues in the CDR3. CDR1 is MDHEN, CDR2 SYDVKM, per germline. Deletions cut 7 bases from V and 8 bases from J, with 29 bases between. CDR3 region: CASTGGGAWVGSTEKLFF. In nucleotides, the CDR3 is TGTGCCAGCACAGGAGGAGGAGCCTGGGTAGGAAGTACGGAAAAACTGTTTTTT. The whole variable domain, filled in from reference TRBV28 and TRBJ1-4, reads DVKVTQSSRYLVKRTGEKVFLECVQDMDHENMFWYRQDPGLGLRLIYFSYDVKMKEKGDIPEGYSVSREKKERFSLILESASTNQTSMYLCASTGGGAWVGSTEKLFFGSGTQLSVL.

The V call is TRBV14, the J call TRBJ2-7, with a weak D call TRBD1 (5 bases). V lost 4 bases and J lost 3, with 10 bases in between. CDR3 length equals 13 residues. Germline V lookup: CDR1 SGHDN, CDR2 FVKESK. The CDR3 is CASSLDSFYEQYF. In nucleotides, the CDR3 is TGTGCCAGCAGCCTCGACAGTTTCTACGAGCAGTACTTC.

The chain is built from TRBV2 and TRBJ1-1, with TRBD1 as a possible D gene (6 bases). V dropped 8 bases and J dropped 1 base, with 11 bases sitting between them. CDR1 SNHLY and CDR2 FYNNEI come from the germline V gene. The CDR3 consists of 13 residues. CDR3 coding DNA: TGTGCCAGCCATCGGACAGCGAACACTGAAGCTTTCTTT. It is translated as CASHRTANTEAFF.

This clone was detected only a few times. This sequence joins TRBV4-3 and TRBJ2-3; D possibly corresponds to TRBD1 (5 bases). The germline V and J ends were trimmed by 0 bases and 5 bases, with 15 bases remaining between them. This CDR3 has 16 residues. CDR1 is LGHNA and CDR2 is YSLEER in the germline V gene. CDR3 residues: CASSQEGAGLGDTQYF. CDR3 bases: TGCGCCAGCAGCCAAGAAGGAGCAGGGTTGGGAGATACGCAGTATTTT.

The chain is built from TRBV14 and TRBJ1-2, with unresolved D. CDR3 size: 14 residues. The germline gives CDR1 SGHDN, CDR2 FVKESK. Between the trimmed V and J ends, which lost 6 bases and 4 bases, there was a span of 15 bases. CDR3 sequence reads: CASSYGSSAYGYTF. In DNA, the CDR3 is TGTGCCAGCAGTTACGGGAGTTCTGCCTATGGCTACACCTTC.

The chain combines TRBV28 with TRBJ1-1; unclear D gene. The V end was cut by 5 bases, the J end by 4 bases, with 14 bases between. The CDR3 covers 14 residues. The V gene's germline CDR1 is MDHEN and CDR2 SYDVKM. The CDR3 loop reads CASSPPGKGTEAFF. The CDR3 nucleotides are TGTGCCAGCAGTCCCCCGGGGAAGGGCACTGAAGCTTTCTTT.

The gene calls are TRBV18 and TRBJ2-1; D possibly corresponds to TRBD2 (6 bases). Germline CDR1 is KGHSH and CDR2 is LQKENI. CDR3 length: 14 amino acids. The V end lost 9 bases, the J end lost 0 bases, and 12 bases lay between the germline ends. CDR3 protein: CASRGTSSYNEQFF. DNA for the CDR3: TGTGCCAGTCGCGGGACCAGCTCCTACAATGAGCAGTTCTTC.

The sample holds a few counts of this clone. The V call is TRBV24-1, the J call TRBJ1-2; 10 bases agree with TRBD1. Trimming at V came to 11 bases and at J to 8 bases, leaving 19 bases not matched to a gene. This CDR3 has 16 amino acids. Germline V gene sequence: CDR1 KGHDR, CDR2 SFDVKD. Here the CDR3 DNA reads TGTGCCAGGGGCCTGGACTTCCGGGACAGGGGAGGCGGCTACACCTTC. Translated, it gives CARGLDFRDRGGGYTF.

The chain has TRBV6-2 or TRBV6-3 and TRBJ1-1; D remains unclear. The V end lost 5 bases, the J end lost 4 bases, and 14 bases lay between the germline ends. The CDR3 consists of 14 residues. Germline assignment: CDR1 MNHEY and CDR2 SVGEGT. The CDR3 protein is CASSPPLGSTEAFF. CDR3 coding DNA: TGTGCCAGCAGTCCCCCCTTGGGGAGCACTGAAGCTTTCTTT.

In this sample, this clone turned up once. This sequence joins TRBV2 and TRBJ1-1; TRBD1 matches at 8 bases. The CDR3 runs to 14 residues. Trimming at V came to 4 bases and at J to 7 bases, leaving 8 bases not matched to a gene. Germline lookup yields CDR1 SNHLY and CDR2 FYNNEI. The DNA of the CDR3 is TGTGCCAGCAGTGCGTGGGCCAGGGGGCTTGAAGCTTTCTTT. Translating it yields CASSAWARGLEAFF.

V is TRBV2 and J is TRBJ1-6; D gene unclear. Germline loops: CDR1 SNHLY, CDR2 FYNNEI. The CDR3 consists of 16 residues. V was shortened by 6 bases and J by 0 bases, with 12 bases between the two germline ends. DNA for the CDR3: TGTGCCAGCAGCGCGGACGGGAGCTCCTATAATTCACCCCTCCACTTT. Protein product: CASSADGSSYNSPLHF.

This chain links TRBV2 with TRBJ2-5; D is perhaps TRBD1 (5 bases). The CDR3 is 12 amino acids. Trimming pared 5 bases from V and 2 bases from J, leaving 6 bases between. Germline V gives CDR1 SNHLY, CDR2 FYNNEI. The CDR3 DNA reads as TGTGCCAGCAGTCGACAGCAAGAGACCCAGTACTTC. Its translation: CASSRQQETQYF.

The chain links TRBV19 to TRBJ1-4, with a weak D call TRBD1 (6 bases). The germline CDR1 and CDR2 sequences are LNHDA and SQIVND (reference sequence). The ends were cut back, 6 bases at V and 5 bases at J, with 13 bases in the middle. The CDR3 consists of 14 residues. The CDR3 DNA follows: TGTGCCAGTAGCCAACAGGGAGGGAATGAAAAACTGTTTTTT. It yields the protein CASSQQGGNEKLFF.

The genes are TRBV3-1 (or the pseudogene TRBV3-2) and TRBJ2-1; 11 bases map to TRBD2. CDR1 is LGHDT, CDR2 YNNKEL, per germline (reference sequence). This CDR3 has 18 amino acids. The V segment lost 1 base and the J segment 2 bases; nucleotides outside the gene matches: 7. The chain's CDR3 is CASSQGQWGLAAYNEQFF. In DNA, the CDR3 is TGTGCCAGCAGCCAAGGGCAGTGGGGACTAGCGGCCTACAATGAGCAGTTCTTC.

The chain recombines TRBV29-1 with TRBJ2-1; possible D gene TRBD2, 6 bases. V lost 4 bases to trimming and J lost 2 bases, with 15 bases between them. Germline V gene sequence: CDR1 SQVTM, CDR2 ANQGSEA. The CDR3 loop spans 15 amino acids. The CDR3 loop reads CSVGVSGRTYNEQFF. CDR3 bases: TGCAGCGTTGGTGTTAGCGGCCGAACCTACAATGAGCAGTTCTTC.

The chain is built from TRBV4-2 and TRBJ1-2; D may be TRBD1 (5 bases). CDR3 length equals 16 residues. Looked up from germline, CDR1 is LGHNA and CDR2 is YNFKEQ. V dropped 0 bases and J dropped 3 bases, with 14 bases sitting between them. This CDR3 is CASSQDRAGADYGYTF. CDR3 in DNA: TGTGCCAGCAGCCAAGACAGGGCAGGCGCCGACTATGGCTACACCTTC.

This chain connects TRBV7-8 to TRBJ1-1; TRBD1 agrees at 12 bases. Germline trimming cut 5 bases from V and 1 base from J; bases unmatched to any gene: 8. CDR3 size: 17 residues. CDR1 is SGHVS and CDR2 is FQNEAQ in the germline V gene. Written as DNA, the CDR3 is TGTGCCAGCAGCCCTACCGGGACAGGGGGCCGGAACACTGAAGCTTTCTTT. Its protein is CASSPTGTGGRNTEAFF.

This clone was counted a single time. V gene TRBV9 combines with J gene TRBJ2-1, with D maybe TRBD2 (6 bases). CDR3 size: 15 residues. The germline V gene encodes CDR1 SGDLS and CDR2 YYNGEE. V was trimmed by 4 bases and J by 5 bases, leaving 16 bases between them. The CDR3 loop is CASSLGAGSHNEQFF. The CDR3 DNA is TGTGCCAGCAGCCTTGGCGCGGGATCCCACAATGAGCAGTTCTTC.

The chain combines TRBV27 with TRBJ1-1, with 11 bases identical to TRBD1. Germline trimming cut 6 bases from V and 5 bases from J; bases unmatched to any gene: 11. The CDR3 totals 16 residues. Germline CDR1 is MNHEY and CDR2 is SMNVEV (reference sequence). The CDR3 DNA follows: TGTGCCAGCAGACCCCGGACAGGGGGCTTGAGAACTGAAGCTTTCTTT. Encoded protein: CASRPRTGGLRTEAFF.